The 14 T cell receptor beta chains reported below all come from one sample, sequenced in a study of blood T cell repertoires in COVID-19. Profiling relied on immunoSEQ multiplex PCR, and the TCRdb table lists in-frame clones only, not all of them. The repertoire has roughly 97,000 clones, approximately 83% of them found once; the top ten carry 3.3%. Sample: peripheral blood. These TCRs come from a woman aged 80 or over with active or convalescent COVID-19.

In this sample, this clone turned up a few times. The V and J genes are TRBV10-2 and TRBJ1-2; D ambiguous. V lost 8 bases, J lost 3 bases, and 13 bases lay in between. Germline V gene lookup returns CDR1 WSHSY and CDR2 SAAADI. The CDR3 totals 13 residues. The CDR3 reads CASGGSKDYGYTF. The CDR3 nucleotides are TGCGCCAGCGGCGGGTCGAAGGACTATGGCTACACCTTC.

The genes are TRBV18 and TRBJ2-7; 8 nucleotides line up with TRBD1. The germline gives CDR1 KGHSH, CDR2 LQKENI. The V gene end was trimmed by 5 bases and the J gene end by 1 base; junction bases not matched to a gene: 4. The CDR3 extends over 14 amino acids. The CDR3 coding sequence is TGTGCCAGCTCAGTTCAGGGGGCTTCCTACGAGCAGTACTTC. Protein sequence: CASSVQGASYEQYF.

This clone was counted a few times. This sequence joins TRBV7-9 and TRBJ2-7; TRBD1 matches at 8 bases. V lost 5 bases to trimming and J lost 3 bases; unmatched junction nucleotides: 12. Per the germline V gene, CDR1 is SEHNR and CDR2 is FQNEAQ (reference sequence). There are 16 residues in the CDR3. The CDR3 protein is CASSPALTGEGYEQYF. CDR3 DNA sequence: TGTGCCAGCAGCCCAGCCTTGACAGGGGAAGGCTACGAGCAGTACTTC.

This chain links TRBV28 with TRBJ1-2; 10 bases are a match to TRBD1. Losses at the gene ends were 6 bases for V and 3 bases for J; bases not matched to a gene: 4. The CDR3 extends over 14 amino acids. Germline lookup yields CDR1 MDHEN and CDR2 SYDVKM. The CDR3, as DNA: TGTGCCAGCAGATGGACAGGGGGAGACTATGGCTACACCTTC. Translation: CASRWTGGDYGYTF.

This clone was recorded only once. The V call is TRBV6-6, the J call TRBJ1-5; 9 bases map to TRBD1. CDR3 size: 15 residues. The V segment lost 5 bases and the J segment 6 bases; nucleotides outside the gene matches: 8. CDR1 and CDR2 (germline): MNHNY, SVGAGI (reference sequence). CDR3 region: CASSGIQGAFQPQHF. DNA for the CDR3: TGTGCCAGCAGTGGCATACAGGGGGCATTTCAGCCCCAGCATTTT.

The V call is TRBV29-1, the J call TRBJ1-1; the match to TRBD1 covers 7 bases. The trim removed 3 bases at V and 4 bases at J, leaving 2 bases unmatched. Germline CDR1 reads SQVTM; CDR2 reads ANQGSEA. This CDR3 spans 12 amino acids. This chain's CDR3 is CSVESGGTEAFF. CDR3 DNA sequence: TGCAGCGTTGAGTCAGGGGGCACTGAAGCTTTCTTT.

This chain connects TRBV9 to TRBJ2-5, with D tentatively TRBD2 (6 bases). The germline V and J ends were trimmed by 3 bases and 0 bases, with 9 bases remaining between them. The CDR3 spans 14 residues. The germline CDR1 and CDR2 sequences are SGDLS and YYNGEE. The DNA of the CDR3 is TGTGCCAGCAGCGATTGGGGGGACCAAGAGACCCAGTACTTC. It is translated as CASSDWGDQETQYF.

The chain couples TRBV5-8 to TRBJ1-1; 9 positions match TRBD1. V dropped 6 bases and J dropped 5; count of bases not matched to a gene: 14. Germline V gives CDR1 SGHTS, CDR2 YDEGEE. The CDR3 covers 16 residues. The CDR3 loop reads CASMRPGTGIRTEAFF. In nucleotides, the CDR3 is TGTGCCAGCATGCGTCCCGGGACAGGGATAAGGACTGAAGCTTTCTTT.

The CDR3 loop is CASSGNIAAEIYNEQFF. In nucleotides, the CDR3 is TGTGCCAGCAGTGGTAATATAGCGGCAGAAATCTACAATGAGCAGTTCTTC. The V call is TRBV27, the J call TRBJ2-1, with a tentative D call TRBD2 (6 bases). Trimming removed 5 bases at V and 3 bases at J, with 20 bases between. Germline lookup yields CDR1 MNHEY and CDR2 SMNVEV (reference sequence). This CDR3 region has 17 residues.

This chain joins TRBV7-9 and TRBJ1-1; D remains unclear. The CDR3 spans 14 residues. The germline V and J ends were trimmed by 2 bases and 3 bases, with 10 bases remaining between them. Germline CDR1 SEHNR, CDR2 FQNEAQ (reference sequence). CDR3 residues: CASSLSSADTEAFF. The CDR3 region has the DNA TGTGCCAGCAGCTTATCAAGTGCGGACACTGAAGCTTTCTTT.

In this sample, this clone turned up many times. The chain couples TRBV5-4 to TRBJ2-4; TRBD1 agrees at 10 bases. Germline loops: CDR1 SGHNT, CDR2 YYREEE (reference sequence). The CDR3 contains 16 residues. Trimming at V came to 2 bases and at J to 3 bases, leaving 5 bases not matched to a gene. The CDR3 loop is CASSLGQGVVKNIQYF. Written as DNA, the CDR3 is TGTGCCAGCAGCTTAGGACAGGGGGTCGTCAAAAACATTCAGTACTTC.

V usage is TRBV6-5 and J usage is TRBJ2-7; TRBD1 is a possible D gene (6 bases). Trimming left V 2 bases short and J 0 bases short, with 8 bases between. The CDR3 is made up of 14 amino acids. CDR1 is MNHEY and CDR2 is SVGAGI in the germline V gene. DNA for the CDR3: TGTGCCAGCAGTTACAAGGACAGCTCCTACGAGCAGTACTTC. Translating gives CASSYKDSSYEQYF.

CDR3 nucleotides: TGTGCCACCAGTGATGTGACGGTGGGGCACGAGCAGTACTTC. Its protein product is CATSDVTVGHEQYF. This chain joins TRBV24-1 and TRBJ2-7; D may be TRBD1 (5 bases). CDR3 length equals 14 residues. Germline lookup yields CDR1 KGHDR and CDR2 SFDVKD. Trimming removed 3 bases from V and 5 bases from J, with 13 bases in between.

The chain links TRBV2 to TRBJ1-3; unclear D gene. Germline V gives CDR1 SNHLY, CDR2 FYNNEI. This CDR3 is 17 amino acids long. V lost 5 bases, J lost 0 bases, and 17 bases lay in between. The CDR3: CASSIQTSIHSGNTIYF. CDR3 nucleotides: TGTGCCAGCAGTATCCAAACAAGTATCCACTCTGGAAACACCATATATTTT.